This TCR beta chain was documented in a study of cytomegalovirus exposure and HLA in healthy donors. On the study more broadly: As an earlier analysis found, 150 million to 200 million T cells yielded 95 million to 130 million unique TCR beta sequences. Whole-study results and caveats: Later work associated fewer than 20,000 TCR beta sequences with HLA alleles at 0.05 false discovery rate. TCR association rates varied by HLA locus in a later analysis, with DRB1 highest and HLA-C lowest.

V was pared by 3 bases and J by 1 base, with 7 bases between. The CDR3 is 13 amino acids. Germline V lookup: CDR1 SGDLS, CDR2 YYNGEE. In the case of this clone: Antigen specificity is unknown.

PCR primers comprised 60 Vbeta and 13 Jbeta primers. The assay was immunoSEQ multiplex PCR, and TCRdb's table has in-frame clones only and misses some. In the table there are about 140,000 clones, 73% of which are singletons. The V call is TRBV9, the J call TRBJ1-1; D may be TRBD1 (5 bases). The sequenced sample consisted of PBMCs. The clonotype was recovered from a human donor in good health. CDR3: CASSGQPNTEAFF. The DNA for the CDR3 is TGTGCCAGCAGCGGACAGCCGAACACTGAAGCTTTCTTT.